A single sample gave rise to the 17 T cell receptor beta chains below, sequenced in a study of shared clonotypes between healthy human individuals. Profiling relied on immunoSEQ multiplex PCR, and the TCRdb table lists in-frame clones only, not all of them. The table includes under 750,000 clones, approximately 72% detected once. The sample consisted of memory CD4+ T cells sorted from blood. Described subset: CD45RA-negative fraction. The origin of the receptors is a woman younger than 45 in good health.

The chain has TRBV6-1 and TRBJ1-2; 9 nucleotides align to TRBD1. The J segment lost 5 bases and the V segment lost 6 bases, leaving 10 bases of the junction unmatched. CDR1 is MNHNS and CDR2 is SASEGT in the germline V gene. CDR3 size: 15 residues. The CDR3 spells CASSVDRTGVYGYTF. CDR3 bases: TGTGCCAGCAGCGTCGACCGGACAGGGGTGTATGGCTACACCTTC.

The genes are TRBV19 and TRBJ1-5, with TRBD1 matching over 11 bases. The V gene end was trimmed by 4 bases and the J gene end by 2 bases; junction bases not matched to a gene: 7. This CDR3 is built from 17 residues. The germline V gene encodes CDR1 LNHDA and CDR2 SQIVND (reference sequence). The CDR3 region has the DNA TGTGCCAGTAGTACTTGGACAGGGGGCTTTGGCAATCAGCCCCAGCATTTT. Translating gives CASSTWTGGFGNQPQHF.

CDR3 nucleotide sequence: TGTGCCAGTAGTCCGAAACAGGGTGGTGGTGAAAAACTGTTTTTT. This encodes CASSPKQGGGEKLFF. The rearrangement uses TRBV19 and TRBJ1-4, with D perhaps TRBD1 (6 bases). The CDR3 extends over 15 amino acids. V was cut by 5 bases and J by 7 bases, with 17 bases left in between. From germline, CDR1 is LNHDA and CDR2 SQIVND (reference sequence).

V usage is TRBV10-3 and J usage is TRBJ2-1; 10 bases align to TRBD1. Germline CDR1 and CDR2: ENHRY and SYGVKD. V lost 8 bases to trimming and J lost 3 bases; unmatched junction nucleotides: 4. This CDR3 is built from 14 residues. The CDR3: CAISTGGGYNEQFF. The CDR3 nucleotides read TGTGCCATCTCGACAGGGGGCGGCTACAATGAGCAGTTCTTC.

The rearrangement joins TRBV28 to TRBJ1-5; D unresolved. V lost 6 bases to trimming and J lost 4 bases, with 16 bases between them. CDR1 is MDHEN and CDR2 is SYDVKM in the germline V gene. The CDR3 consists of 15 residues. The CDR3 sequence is CASSPRSTQNQPQHF. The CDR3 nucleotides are TGTGCCAGCAGCCCACGTTCCACTCAGAATCAGCCCCAGCATTTT.

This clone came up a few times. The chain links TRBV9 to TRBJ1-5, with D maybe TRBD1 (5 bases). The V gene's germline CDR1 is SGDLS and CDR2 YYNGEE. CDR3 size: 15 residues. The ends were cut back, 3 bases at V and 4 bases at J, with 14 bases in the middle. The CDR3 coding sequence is TGTGCCAGCAGCGCACAACCGGGACGGAATCAGCCCCAGCATTTT. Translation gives CASSAQPGRNQPQHF.

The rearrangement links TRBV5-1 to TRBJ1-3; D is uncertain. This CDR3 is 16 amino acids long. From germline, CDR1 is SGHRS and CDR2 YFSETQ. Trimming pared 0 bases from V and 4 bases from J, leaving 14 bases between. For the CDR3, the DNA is TGCGCCAGCAGCTTGGACGTACCCACTAACGGAAACACCATATATTTT. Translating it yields CASSLDVPTNGNTIYF.

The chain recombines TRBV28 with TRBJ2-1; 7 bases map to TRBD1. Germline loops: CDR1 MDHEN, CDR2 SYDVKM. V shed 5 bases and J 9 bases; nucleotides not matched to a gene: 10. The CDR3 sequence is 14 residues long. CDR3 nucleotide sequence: TGTGCCAGCAGTCCCCCGGACAGGTCGGGTGAGCAGTTCTTC. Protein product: CASSPPDRSGEQFF.

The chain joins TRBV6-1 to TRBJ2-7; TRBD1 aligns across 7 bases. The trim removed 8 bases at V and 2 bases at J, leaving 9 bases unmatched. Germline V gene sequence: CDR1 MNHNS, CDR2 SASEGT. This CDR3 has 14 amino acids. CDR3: CASSPGQTTYEQYF. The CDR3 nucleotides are TGTGCCAGCTCACCGGGACAGACAACCTACGAGCAGTACTTC.

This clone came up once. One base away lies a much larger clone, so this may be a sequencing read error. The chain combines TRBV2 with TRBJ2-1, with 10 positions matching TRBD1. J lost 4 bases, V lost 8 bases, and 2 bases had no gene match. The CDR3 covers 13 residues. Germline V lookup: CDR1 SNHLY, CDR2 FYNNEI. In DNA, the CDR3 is TGTGCCAGCCGGGACAGGGGTTACAATGAGCAGTTCTTC. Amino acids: CASRDRGYNEQFF. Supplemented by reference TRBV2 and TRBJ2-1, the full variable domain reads EPEVTQTPSHQVTQMGQEVILRCVPISNHLYFYWYRQILGQKVEFLVSFYNNEISEKSEIFDDQFSVERPDGSNFTLKIRSTKLEDSAMYFCASRDRGYNEQFFGPGTRLTVL.

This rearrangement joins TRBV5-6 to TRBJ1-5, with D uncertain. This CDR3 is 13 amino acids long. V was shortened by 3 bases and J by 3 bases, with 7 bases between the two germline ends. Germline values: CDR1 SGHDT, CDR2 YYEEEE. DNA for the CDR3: TGTGCCAGCAGCTCCGCGATCAATCAGCCCCAGCATTTT. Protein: CASSSAINQPQHF.

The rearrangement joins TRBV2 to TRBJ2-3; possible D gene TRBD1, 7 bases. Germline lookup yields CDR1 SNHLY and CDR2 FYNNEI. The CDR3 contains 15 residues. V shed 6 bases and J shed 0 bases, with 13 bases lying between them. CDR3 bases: TGTGCCAGCAGGGTCAGGGGGGCTAGCACAGATACGCAGTATTTT. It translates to CASRVRGASTDTQYF.

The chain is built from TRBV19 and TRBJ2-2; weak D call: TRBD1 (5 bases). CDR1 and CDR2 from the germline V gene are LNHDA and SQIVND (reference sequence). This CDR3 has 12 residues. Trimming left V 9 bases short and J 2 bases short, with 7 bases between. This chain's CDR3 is CASGHNTGELFF. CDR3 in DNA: TGTGCCAGCGGACACAACACCGGGGAGCTGTTTTTT. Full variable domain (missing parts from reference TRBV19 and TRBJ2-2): DGGITQSPKYLFRKEGQNVTLSCEQNLNHDAMYWYRQDPGQGLRLIYYSQIVNDFQKGDIAEGYSVSREKKESFPLTVTSAQKNPTAFYLCASGHNTGELFFGEGSRLTVL.

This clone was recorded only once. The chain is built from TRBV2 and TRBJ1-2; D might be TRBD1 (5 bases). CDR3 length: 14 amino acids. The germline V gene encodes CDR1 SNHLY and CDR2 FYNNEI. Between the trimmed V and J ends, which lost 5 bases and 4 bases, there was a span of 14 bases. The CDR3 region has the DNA TGTGCCAGCAGTAGCAGGGTAGCCGGCTATGGCTACACCTTC. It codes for CASSSRVAGYGYTF.

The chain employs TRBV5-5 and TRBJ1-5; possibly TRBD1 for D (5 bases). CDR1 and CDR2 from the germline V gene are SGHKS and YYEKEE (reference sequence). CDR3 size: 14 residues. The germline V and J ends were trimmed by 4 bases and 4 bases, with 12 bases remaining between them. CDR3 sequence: CASSLGRTNQPQHF. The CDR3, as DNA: TGTGCCAGCAGCCTGGGACGGACTAATCAGCCCCAGCATTTT. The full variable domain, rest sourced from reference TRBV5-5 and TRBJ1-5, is DAGVTQSPTHLIKTRGQQVTLRCSPISGHKSVSWYQQVLGQGPQFIFQYYEKEERGRGNFPDRFSARQFPNYSSELNVNALLLGDSALYLCASSLGRTNQPQHFGDGTRLSIL.

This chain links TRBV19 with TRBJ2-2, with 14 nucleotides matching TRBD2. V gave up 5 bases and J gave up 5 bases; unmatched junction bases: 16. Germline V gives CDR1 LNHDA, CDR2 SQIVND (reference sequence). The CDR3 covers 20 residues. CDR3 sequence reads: CASSHTGTSGSRGYTGELFF. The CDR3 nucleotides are TGTGCCAGTAGTCATACCGGGACTAGCGGGAGTCGAGGTTATACCGGGGAGCTGTTTTTT.

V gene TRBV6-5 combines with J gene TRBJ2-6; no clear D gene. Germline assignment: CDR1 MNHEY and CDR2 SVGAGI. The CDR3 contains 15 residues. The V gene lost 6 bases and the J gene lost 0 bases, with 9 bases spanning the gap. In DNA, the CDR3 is TGTGCCAGCAGCAAAACTTACTCTGGGGCCAACGTCCTGACTTTC. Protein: CASSKTYSGANVLTF.